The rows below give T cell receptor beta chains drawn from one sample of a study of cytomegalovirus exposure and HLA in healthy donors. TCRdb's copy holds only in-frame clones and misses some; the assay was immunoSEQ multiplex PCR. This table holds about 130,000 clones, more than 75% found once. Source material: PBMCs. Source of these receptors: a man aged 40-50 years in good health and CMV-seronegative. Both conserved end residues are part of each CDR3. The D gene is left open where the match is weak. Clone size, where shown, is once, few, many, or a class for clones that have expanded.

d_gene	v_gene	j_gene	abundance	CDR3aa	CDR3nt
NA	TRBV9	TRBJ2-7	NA	CASSPHVEGHSYF	TGTGCCAGCAGCCCACACGTGGAGGGGCACTCGTACTTC
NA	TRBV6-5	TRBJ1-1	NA	CATPSWRETEAFF	TGTGCCACACCCTCGTGGAGGGAAACTGAAGCTTTCTTT
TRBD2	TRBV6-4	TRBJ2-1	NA	CASSDPSGGAHEQFF	TGTGCCAGCAGTGACCCCAGCGGGGGGGCCCATGAGCAGTTCTTC
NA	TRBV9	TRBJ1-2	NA	CASSVARSGYTF	TGTGCCAGCAGCGTAGCGAGGAGTGGCTACACCTTC
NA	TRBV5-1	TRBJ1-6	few	CASRLSGNVSPLHF	TGCGCCAGCAGGTTATCAGGAAATGTCTCACCCCTCCACTTT
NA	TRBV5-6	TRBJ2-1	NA	CASSPGMFNEQFF	TGTGCCAGCAGCCCAGGCATGTTCAATGAGCAGTTCTTC
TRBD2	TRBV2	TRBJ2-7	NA	CASIPTSARSYEQYF	TGTGCCAGCATCCCAACTAGCGCTAGGTCCTACGAGCAGTACTTC
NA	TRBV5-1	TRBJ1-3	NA	CASSLRNSGGNTIYF	TGCGCCAGCAGCTTGAGGAATAGCGGCGGAAACACCATATATTTT
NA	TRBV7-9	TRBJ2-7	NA	CASSQMTTGEQYF	TGTGCCAGCAGCCAAATGACAACAGGGGAGCAGTACTTC
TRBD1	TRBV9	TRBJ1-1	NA	CASSPTTGAGEAFF	TGTGCCAGCAGCCCTACTACAGGGGCCGGCGAAGCTTTCTTT
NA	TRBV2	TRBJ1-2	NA	CASSRGFDYGYTF	TGTGCCAGCAGCCGCGGATTCGACTATGGCTACACCTTC
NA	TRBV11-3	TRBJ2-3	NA	CASGGSGDTQYF	TGTGCCAGCGGAGGGTCAGGAGATACGCAGTATTTT
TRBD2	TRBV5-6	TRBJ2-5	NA	CASSSSGGLIETQYF	TGTGCCAGCAGCTCTAGCGGGGGGTTGATAGAGACCCAGTACTTC
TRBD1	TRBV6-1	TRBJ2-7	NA	CASSEQGAVISYEQYF	TGTGCCAGCAGTGAACAGGGGGCCGTTATATCCTACGAGCAGTACTTC
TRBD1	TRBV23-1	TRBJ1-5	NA	CASSQCMGAWDRFFQPQHF	TGCGCCAGCAGTCAATGTATGGGTGCCTGGGACAGATTCTTTCAGCCCCAGCATTTT
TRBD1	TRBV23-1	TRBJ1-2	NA	CASSHKIQQGAGGYTF	TGCGCCAGCAGCCACAAGATTCAACAGGGGGCGGGGGGCTACACCTTC
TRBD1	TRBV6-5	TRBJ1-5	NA	CASSPGTGKQPQHF	TGTGCCAGCAGCCCTGGGACAGGGAAACAGCCCCAGCATTTT
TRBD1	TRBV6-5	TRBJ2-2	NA	CASSYGGQGGELFF	TGTGCCAGCAGTTACGGTGGACAGGGTGGGGAGCTGTTTTTT
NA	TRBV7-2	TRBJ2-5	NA	CASTPYNWDKVETQYF	TGTGCCAGCACCCCCTACAACTGGGACAAGGTGGAGACCCAGTACTTC
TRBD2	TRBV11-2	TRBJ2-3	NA	CASSLVGGGTDTQYF	TGTGCCAGCAGCTTAGTTGGCGGGGGTACAGATACGCAGTATTTT
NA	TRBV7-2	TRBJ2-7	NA	CASSSGARFREQYF	TGTGCCAGCAGCTCAGGGGCCAGGTTTAGAGAGCAGTACTTC
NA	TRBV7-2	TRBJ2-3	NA	CASSLGVATDTQYF	TGTGCCAGCAGCTTAGGGGTAGCGACAGATACGCAGTATTTT
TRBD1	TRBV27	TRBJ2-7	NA	CASSSGTGGYEQYF	TGTGCCAGCAGTAGCGGGACAGGGGGTTACGAGCAGTACTTC
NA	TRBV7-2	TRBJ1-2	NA	CASSLASDRLLSYGYTF	TGTGCCAGCAGCTTAGCCTCCGACAGACTCCTCTCCTATGGCTACACCTTC
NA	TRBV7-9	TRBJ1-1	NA	CASSIPGLEAFF	TGTGCCAGCAGCATCCCGGGACTTGAAGCTTTCTTT
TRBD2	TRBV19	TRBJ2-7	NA	CASSSSGGYEQYF	TGTGCCAGTAGTAGCAGCGGGGGCTACGAGCAGTACTTC
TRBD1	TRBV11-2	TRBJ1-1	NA	CASSPRTGIEAFF	TGTGCCAGCAGCCCTCGGACAGGGATTGAAGCTTTCTTT